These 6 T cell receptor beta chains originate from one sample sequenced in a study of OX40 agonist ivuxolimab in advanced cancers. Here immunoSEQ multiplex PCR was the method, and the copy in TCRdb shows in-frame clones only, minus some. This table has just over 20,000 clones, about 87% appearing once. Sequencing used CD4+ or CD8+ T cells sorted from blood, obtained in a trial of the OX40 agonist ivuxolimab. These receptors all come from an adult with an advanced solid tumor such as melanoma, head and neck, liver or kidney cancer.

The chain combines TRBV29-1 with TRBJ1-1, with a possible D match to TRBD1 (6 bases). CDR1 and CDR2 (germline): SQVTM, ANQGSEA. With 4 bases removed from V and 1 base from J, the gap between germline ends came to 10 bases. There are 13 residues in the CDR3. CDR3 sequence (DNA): TGCAGCGTTGTAGGGGGGCCGAACACTGAAGCTTTCTTT. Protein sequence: CSVVGGPNTEAFF. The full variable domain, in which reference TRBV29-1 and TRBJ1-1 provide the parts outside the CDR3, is SAVISQKPSRDICQRGTSLTIQCQVDSQVTMMFWYRQQPGQSLTLIATANQGSEATYESGFVIDKFPISRPNLTFSTLTVSNMSPEDSSIYLCSVVGGPNTEAFFGQGTRLTVV.

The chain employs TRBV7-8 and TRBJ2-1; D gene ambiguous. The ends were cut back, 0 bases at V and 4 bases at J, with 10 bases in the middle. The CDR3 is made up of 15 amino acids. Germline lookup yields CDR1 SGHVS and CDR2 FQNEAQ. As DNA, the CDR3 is TGTGCCAGCAGCTTAGCGCTGGGGTTATACAATGAGCAGTTCTTC. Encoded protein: CASSLALGLYNEQFF.

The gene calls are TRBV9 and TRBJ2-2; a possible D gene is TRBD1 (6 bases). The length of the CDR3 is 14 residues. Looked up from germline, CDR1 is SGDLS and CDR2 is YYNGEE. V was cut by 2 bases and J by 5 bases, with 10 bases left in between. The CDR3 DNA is TGTGCCAGCAGCGTTTCAGGGGCGACCGGGGAGCTGTTTTTT. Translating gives CASSVSGATGELFF. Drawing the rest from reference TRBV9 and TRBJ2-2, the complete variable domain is DSGVTQTPKHLITATGQRVTLRCSPRSGDLSVYWYQQSLDQGLQFLIQYYNGEERAKGNILERFSAQQFPDLHSELNLSSLELGDSALYFCASSVSGATGELFFGEGSRLTVL.

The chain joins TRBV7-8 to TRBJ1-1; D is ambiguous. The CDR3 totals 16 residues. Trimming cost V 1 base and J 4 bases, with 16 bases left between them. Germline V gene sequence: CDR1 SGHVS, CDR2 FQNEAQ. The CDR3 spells CASSLVLEGGRTEAFF. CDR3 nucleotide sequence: TGTGCCAGCAGCTTAGTATTAGAGGGCGGGCGCACTGAAGCTTTCTTT.

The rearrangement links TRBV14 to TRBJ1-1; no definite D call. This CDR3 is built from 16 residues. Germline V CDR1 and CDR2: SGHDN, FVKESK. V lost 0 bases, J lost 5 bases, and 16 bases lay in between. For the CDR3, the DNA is TGTGCCAGCAGCCAAGATCTGGCATACGGTGAGACTGAAGCTTTCTTT. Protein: CASSQDLAYGETEAFF. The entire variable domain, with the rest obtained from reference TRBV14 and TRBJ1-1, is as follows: EAGVTQFPSHSVIEKGQTVTLRCDPISGHDNLYWYRRVMGKEIKFLLHFVKESKQDESGMPNNRFLAERTGGTYSTLKVQPAELEDSGVYFCASSQDLAYGETEAFFGQGTRLTVV.

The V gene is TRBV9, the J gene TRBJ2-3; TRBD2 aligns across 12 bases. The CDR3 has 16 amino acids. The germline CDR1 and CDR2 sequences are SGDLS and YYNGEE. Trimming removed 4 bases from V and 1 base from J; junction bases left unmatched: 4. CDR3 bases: TGTGCCAGCAGCCCTAGCGGGGGGGGTCGCACAGATACGCAGTATTTT. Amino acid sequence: CASSPSGGGRTDTQYF.